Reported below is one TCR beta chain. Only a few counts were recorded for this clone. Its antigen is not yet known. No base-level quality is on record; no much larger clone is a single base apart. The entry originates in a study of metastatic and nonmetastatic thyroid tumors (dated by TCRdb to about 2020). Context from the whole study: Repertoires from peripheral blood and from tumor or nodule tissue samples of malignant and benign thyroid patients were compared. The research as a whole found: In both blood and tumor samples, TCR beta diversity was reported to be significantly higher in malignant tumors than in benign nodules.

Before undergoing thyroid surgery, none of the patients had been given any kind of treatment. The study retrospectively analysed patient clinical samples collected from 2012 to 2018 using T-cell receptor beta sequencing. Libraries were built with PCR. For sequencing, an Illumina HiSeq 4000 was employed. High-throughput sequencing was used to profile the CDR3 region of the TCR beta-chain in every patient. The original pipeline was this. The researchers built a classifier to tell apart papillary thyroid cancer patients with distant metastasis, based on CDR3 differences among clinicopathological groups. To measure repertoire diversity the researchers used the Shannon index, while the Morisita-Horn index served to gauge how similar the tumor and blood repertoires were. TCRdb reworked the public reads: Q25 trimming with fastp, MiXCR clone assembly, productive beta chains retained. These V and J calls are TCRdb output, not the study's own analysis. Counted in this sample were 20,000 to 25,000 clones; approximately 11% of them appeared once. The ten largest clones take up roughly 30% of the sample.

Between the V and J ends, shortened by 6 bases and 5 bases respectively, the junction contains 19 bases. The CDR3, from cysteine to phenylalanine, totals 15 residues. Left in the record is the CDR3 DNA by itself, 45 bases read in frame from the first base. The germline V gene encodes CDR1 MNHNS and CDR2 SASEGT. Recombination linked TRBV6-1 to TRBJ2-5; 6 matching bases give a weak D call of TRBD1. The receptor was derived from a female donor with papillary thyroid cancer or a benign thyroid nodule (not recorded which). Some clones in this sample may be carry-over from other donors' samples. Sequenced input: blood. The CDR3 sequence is CASRTGTGYWETQYF. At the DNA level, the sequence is TGTGCCAGCAGGACCGGTACAGGGTACTGGGAGACCCAGTACTTC.